This T cell receptor (beta chain) was sequenced during a study of cytomegalovirus exposure and HLA in healthy donors. Points from the study as a whole: Another analysis was done later, and it associated 15,000 or so TCR beta sequences with HLA alleles at 0.05 false discovery rate. With later analysis, a missense DCLRE1C variant became linked to TCR beta V- and J-gene trimming.

Use of 60 Vbeta and 13 Jbeta primers characterized the PCR. In the original workflow: A later analysis tallied some 84 million unique TCR beta chains, 10 million to 12 million of them shared. Sequenced by immunoSEQ multiplex PCR; TCRdb stores in-frame clones only, minus some. The D gene and trimming were derived from the DNA, and the V and J assignments and clone size from that table. The sample gives under 150,000 clones, roughly four fifths of which show up once; roughly 6% is in the top ten. A remark on this clone: Its antigen remains unidentified.

This sequence originates from a woman in her forties in good health and CMV-seronegative. The specimen sequenced was PBMCs.

The CDR3 DNA follows: TGCGCCAGCAGCTTGCCTAGCGGGAGTACAGATACGCAGTATTTT. Its protein is CASSLPSGSTDTQYF. This rearrangement joins TRBV5-1 to TRBJ2-3; 10 bases line up with TRBD2. The V segment lost 1 base and the J segment 3 bases; nucleotides outside the gene matches: 2. Germline CDR1 SGHRS, CDR2 YFSETQ. The CDR3 loop spans 15 amino acids.